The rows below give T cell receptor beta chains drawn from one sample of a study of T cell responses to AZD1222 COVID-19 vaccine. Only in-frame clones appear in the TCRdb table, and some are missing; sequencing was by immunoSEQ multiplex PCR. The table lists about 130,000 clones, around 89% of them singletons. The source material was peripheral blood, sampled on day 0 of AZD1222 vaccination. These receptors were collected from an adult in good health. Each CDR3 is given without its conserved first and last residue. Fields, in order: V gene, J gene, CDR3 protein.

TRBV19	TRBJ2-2	ASKYRTGTDKTGELF
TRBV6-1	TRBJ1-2	ASSESGPAGPYGYT
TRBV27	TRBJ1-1	ASSSTTGEAF
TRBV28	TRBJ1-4	ASWGGATNEKLF
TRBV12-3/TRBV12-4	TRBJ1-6	ASSRTGVSPLH
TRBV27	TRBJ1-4	ASSPLGDIEKLF
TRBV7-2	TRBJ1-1	ASSLVSLNTEAF
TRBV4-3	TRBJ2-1	ASSQRLAGGNEQF
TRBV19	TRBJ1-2	ASTSAGQGARYGYT
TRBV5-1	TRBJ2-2	ASRYANTGELF
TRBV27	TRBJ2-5	ASSLLGQGARETQY
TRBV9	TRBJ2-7	ASSIGGGASYEQY
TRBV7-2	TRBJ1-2	ASSLEIGANYGYT
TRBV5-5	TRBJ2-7	ASRGSASYEQY
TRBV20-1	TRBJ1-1	RTVMNTEAF
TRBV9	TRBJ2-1	ASGRDSTYNEQF
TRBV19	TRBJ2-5	ATRPGTGQETQY
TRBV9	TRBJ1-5	ASSVSGANNQPQH
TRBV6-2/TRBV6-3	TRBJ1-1	ASSYGGDGTEAF
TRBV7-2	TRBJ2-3	ASSSPADTQY
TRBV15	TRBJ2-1	ATSRGTAYNEQF
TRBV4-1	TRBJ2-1	ASSQMPREKGYNEQF
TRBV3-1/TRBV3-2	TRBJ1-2	ASSQGQRSHGYT
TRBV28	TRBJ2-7	ASSPAGTVSSYEQY
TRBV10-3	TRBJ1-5	AISESRGGQPQH
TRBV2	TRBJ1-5	ASSGTGGSQPQH
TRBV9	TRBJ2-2	ASRPGGVSGELF
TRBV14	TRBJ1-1	ASSRPNHSVHRGGPTEAF
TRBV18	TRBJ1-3	ASSPTGQGPGNTIY
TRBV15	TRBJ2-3	ATSMGLRTDTQY
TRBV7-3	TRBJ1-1	ASSLESGVNTEAF
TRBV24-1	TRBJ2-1	ATSDSGTSGRREQF
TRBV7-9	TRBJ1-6	GLGQGNSPLH
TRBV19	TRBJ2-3	ASSILAGGGGDTQY
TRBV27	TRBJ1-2	ASSFSGNNYGYT
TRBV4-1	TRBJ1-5	ASSQDLGRLGKGNSNQPQH
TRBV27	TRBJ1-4	ASSPDRGRGEKLF
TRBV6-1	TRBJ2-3	ASSDPTSGAYSTDTQY
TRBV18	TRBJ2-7	ASSQGTGSSYEQY
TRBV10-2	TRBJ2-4	ASSEFPGQGPNIQY
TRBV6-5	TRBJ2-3	ASSYGRDSSNTQY
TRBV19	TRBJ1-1	ASNLGQGGTEAF
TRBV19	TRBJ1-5	ASSIADENQPQH
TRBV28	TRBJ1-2	ASSPTQTGTDGYT
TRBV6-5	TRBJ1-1	ASNLEGSGTEAF
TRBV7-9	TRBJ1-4	ASSLVTGVNEKLF
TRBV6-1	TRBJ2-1	ASSEARGSEQF
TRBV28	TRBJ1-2	ASSLRDRGHGYT
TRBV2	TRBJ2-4	ASSVLAVNIQY
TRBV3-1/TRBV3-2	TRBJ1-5	ASSHYRAAQH
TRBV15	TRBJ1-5	ATSRDGQLRGDYSNQPQH
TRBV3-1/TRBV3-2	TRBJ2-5	ASSHVWLHRGTQY
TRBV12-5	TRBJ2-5	ASLLKGEETQY